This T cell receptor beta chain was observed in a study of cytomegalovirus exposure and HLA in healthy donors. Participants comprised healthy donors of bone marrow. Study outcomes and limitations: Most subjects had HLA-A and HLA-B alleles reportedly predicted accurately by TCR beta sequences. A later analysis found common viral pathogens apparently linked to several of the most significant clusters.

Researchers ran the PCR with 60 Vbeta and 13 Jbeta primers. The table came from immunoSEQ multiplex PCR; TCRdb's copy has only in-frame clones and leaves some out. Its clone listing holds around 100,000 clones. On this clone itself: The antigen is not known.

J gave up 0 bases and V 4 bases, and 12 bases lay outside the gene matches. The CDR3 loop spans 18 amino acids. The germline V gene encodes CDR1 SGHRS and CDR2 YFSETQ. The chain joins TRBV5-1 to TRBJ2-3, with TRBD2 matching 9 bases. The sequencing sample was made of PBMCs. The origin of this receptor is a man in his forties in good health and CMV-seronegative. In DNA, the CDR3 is TGCGCCAGCAGCCCCCCGGAATCAGCGGGGGGTAGCACAGATACGCAGTATTTT. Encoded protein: CASSPPESAGGSTDTQYF.